This T cell receptor (beta chain) was observed in a study of human T cells and chemical hapten exposure. Study at large: Cases of alopecia areata, totalis or universalis occurred in a predominantly female patient group. Study outcomes and limitations: TCRs exceeding 1 in 1000 frequency stayed unchanged with DPC sensitization.

This clonotype was observed at least ten times. No antigen is known for it. Sample time point: patch test 1, 2 weeks after DPC sensitization. Stated treatment: therapeutic diphenylcyclopropenone sensitization with weekly scalp DPC. Whole blood, unfractionated, served as the material for total RNA extraction. TCRdb reprocessed the RACE reads with MiXCR, giving one entry per CDR3 protein. The sample contains about 340,000 distinct CDR3 sequences, under 8% of which appear only once. V shed 6 bases and J 9 bases; nucleotides not matched to a gene: 11. Per germline, CDR1 MDHEN and CDR2 SYDVKM. CDR3 size: 14 residues.

This sequence joins TRBV28 and TRBJ2-4; 7 bases are shared with TRBD1. This sequence originates from a woman between 18 and 29 years old with alopecia areata. Some clones in this sample may be carry-over from other donors' samples. Sequenced here: whole blood, sampled in connection with sensitization to the hapten diphenylcyclopropenone (DPC). CDR3 amino acids: CASRATGFVAIQYF. The CDR3 DNA reads as TGTGCCAGCAGGGCGACAGGGTTCGTGGCCATTCAGTACTTC.